The 17 T cell receptor beta chains given below trace back to one sample, sequenced in a study of cytomegalovirus exposure and HLA in healthy donors. Both 60 Vbeta primers and 13 Jbeta primers went into the PCR. Sequenced by immunoSEQ multiplex PCR; TCRdb stores in-frame clones only, minus some. The table shows about 99,000 clones, with roughly 66% occurring only once. The sample taken for sequencing was PBMCs. The receptors shown here come from a woman aged 45-65 years in good health and CMV-seronegative.

The CDR3 spells CASSPQENQPQHF. DNA for the CDR3: TGTGCCAGCAGCCCACAGGAAAATCAGCCCCAGCATTTT. The chain joins TRBV7-8 to TRBJ1-5; possibly TRBD1 for D (5 bases). V was trimmed by 5 bases and J by 4 bases, leaving 9 bases between them. The CDR3 is 13 residues long. The germline V gene has CDR1 SGHVS and CDR2 FQNEAQ.

V usage is TRBV18 and J usage is TRBJ2-1, with TRBD2 matching over 11 bases. Germline V lookup: CDR1 KGHSH, CDR2 LQKENI. Trimming removed 3 bases from V and 3 bases from J; junction bases left unmatched: 4. The CDR3 consists of 16 residues. CDR3 region: CASSPPGLADYNEQFF. As DNA, the CDR3 is TGTGCCAGCTCACCTCCGGGACTAGCGGACTACAATGAGCAGTTCTTC.

This clone has only a few counts. V usage is TRBV5-6 and J usage is TRBJ2-6; D is ambiguous. The V gene's germline CDR1 is SGHDT and CDR2 YYEEEE. The CDR3 has 15 residues. V lost 1 base, J lost 0 bases, and 5 bases lay in between. In DNA form, the CDR3 reads TGTGCCAGCAGCTTGTTTTACTCTGGGGCCAACGTCCTGACTTTC. Its translation: CASSLFYSGANVLTF. The complete variable domain, with remaining parts taken from reference TRBV5-6 and TRBJ2-6, reads DAGVTQSPTHLIKTRGQQVTLRCSPKSGHDTVSWYQQALGQGPQFIFQYYEEEERQRGNFPDRFSGHQFPNYSSELNVNALLLGDSALYLCASSLFYSGANVLTFGAGSRLTVL.

CDR3 region: CASSEAGTGAEKLFF. The CDR3 DNA follows: TGTGCCAGCAGTGAAGCCGGGACAGGGGCAGAAAAACTGTTTTTT. This rearrangement joins TRBV6-1 to TRBJ1-4; TRBD1 matches at 10 bases. This CDR3 has 15 amino acids. The junction had 3 bases not matched to a gene; V was cut back by 0 bases and J by 8 bases. Germline V gene sequence: CDR1 MNHNS, CDR2 SASEGT.

V and J are TRBV27 and TRBJ1-3, with D unclear. Trimming stripped 5 bases from V and 5 bases from J, with 19 bases between. Germline V gene lookup returns CDR1 MNHEY and CDR2 SMNVEV (reference sequence). CDR3 length: 16 residues. As DNA, the CDR3 is TGTGCCAGCAGTCCGGTTGGCAGGTCGGATCGAAACACCATATATTTT. Amino acids: CASSPVGRSDRNTIYF.

This chain joins TRBV6-4 and TRBJ2-1; 7 bases line up with TRBD1. CDR3 length equals 15 residues. V gave up 3 bases and J gave up 9 bases; unmatched junction bases: 11. Germline assignment: CDR1 MRHNA and CDR2 SNTAGT. CDR3 loop: CASSEQGTSSAEQFF. CDR3 nucleotides: TGTGCCAGCAGTGAACAGGGGACCTCTAGTGCTGAGCAGTTCTTC.

The V gene is TRBV28, the J gene TRBJ1-3; 9 positions match TRBD1. V lost 6 bases and J lost 1; bases outside the gene matches: 1. Germline CDR1 MDHEN, CDR2 SYDVKM. This CDR3 contains 14 residues. The DNA for the CDR3 is TGTGCCAGCAGAGGGACAGGGTCTGGAAACACCATATATTTT. Translated, it gives CASRGTGSGNTIYF. The complete variable domain, with remaining parts taken from reference TRBV28 and TRBJ1-3, reads DVKVTQSSRYLVKRTGEKVFLECVQDMDHENMFWYRQDPGLGLRLIYFSYDVKMKEKGDIPEGYSVSREKKERFSLILESASTNQTSMYLCASRGTGSGNTIYFGEGSWLTVV.

This clone has just a few counts. The chain links TRBV13 to TRBJ2-7, with TRBD1 as a possible D gene (5 bases). Trimming shortened V by 5 bases and J by 5 bases, and 10 bases separated the two germline ends. The CDR3 has 12 amino acids. Germline lookup yields CDR1 PRHDT and CDR2 FYEKMQ (reference sequence). The CDR3 nucleotides are TGTGCCAGCAGCCCCCACAGGAACGAGCAGTACTTC. Amino acids: CASSPHRNEQYF. Full variable domain (rest looked up from reference TRBV13 and TRBJ2-7): AAGVIQSPRHLIKEKRETATLKCYPIPRHDTVYWYQQGPGQDPQFLISFYEKMQSDKGSIPDRFSAQQFSDYHSELNMSSLELGDSALYFCASSPHRNEQYFGPGTRLTVT.

CDR3 bases: TGTGCCAGCAGTACGGCGGGGCTAGGTCCACCTTCTGGGGCCAACGTCCTGACTTTC. Encoded protein: CASSTAGLGPPSGANVLTF. V and J are TRBV27 and TRBJ2-6, with a possible D match to TRBD2 (6 bases). The CDR3 is made up of 19 amino acids. Trimming left V 5 bases short and J 1 base short, with 21 bases between. Germline V gives CDR1 MNHEY, CDR2 SMNVEV (reference sequence).

The rearrangement links TRBV19 to TRBJ2-1; 12 bases map to TRBD2. The CDR3 has 14 residues. The V gene's germline CDR1 is LNHDA and CDR2 SQIVND (reference sequence). V lost 3 bases and J lost 7; bases outside the gene matches: 1. This CDR3 is CASSMTSGSNEQFF. In nucleotides, the CDR3 is TGTGCCAGTAGTATGACTAGCGGGAGTAATGAGCAGTTCTTC.

This clone was recorded only once. V gene TRBV19 combines with J gene TRBJ1-5; D unclear. V was clipped by 3 bases and J by 4 bases, with 10 bases between them. Germline V CDR1 and CDR2: LNHDA, SQIVND (reference sequence). There are 14 residues in the CDR3. The DNA of the CDR3 is TGTGCCAGTAGTATCGGCGGGAAAAATCAGCCCCAGCATTTT. As protein: CASSIGGKNQPQHF.

DNA for the CDR3: TGCGCCAGCGCAGGGTACTGGAACACTGAAGCTTTCTTT. It translates to CASAGYWNTEAFF. This chain connects TRBV23-1 to TRBJ1-1, with a possible D match to TRBD1 (5 bases). TRBV23-1 is classed as an ORF, of uncertain function. V was clipped by 8 bases and J by 1 base, with 11 bases between them. This CDR3 has 13 amino acids.

V usage is TRBV28 and J usage is TRBJ2-3; D is possibly TRBD2 (6 bases). The CDR3 contains 14 residues. V lost 6 bases to trimming and J lost 5 bases, with 15 bases between them. Germline V gives CDR1 MDHEN, CDR2 SYDVKM. The DNA of the CDR3 is TGTGCCAGCAGGGCCGCGGGAACTGGAGATACGCAGTATTTT. It specifies CASRAAGTGDTQYF.

This sequence joins TRBV29-1 and TRBJ2-3; a possible D gene is TRBD2 (6 bases). Germline assignment: CDR1 SQVTM and CDR2 ANQGSEA. The CDR3 totals 14 residues. Trimming took 1 base from V and 1 from J, leaving 9 bases between them. CDR3 coding DNA: TGCAGCGTTGAAGTGACGGGGGGCACAGATACGCAGTATTTT. Translation gives CSVEVTGGTDTQYF.

V is TRBV2 and J is TRBJ1-1, with D perhaps matching TRBD1 (6 bases). The CDR3 consists of 12 residues. Per germline, CDR1 SNHLY and CDR2 FYNNEI. The germline V and J ends were trimmed by 9 bases and 8 bases, with 16 bases remaining between them. Here the CDR3 DNA reads TGTGCCAGGGAGACACCCGGGACAGAAGCTTTCTTT. It codes for CARETPGTEAFF.

V is TRBV28 and J is TRBJ2-7; possible D gene TRBD1, 5 bases. CDR1 MDHEN and CDR2 SYDVKM come from the germline V gene. The CDR3 is made up of 17 amino acids. The germline V and J ends were trimmed by 4 bases and 3 bases, with 22 bases remaining between them. The DNA for the CDR3 is TGTGCCAGCAGTTCACGAAAACGAACAGGAGCCGACTACGAGCAGTACTTC. It yields the protein CASSSRKRTGADYEQYF.

The chain carries TRBV4-1 and TRBJ2-7; D may be TRBD1 (5 bases). CDR3 size: 12 residues. Per the germline V gene, CDR1 is MGHRA and CDR2 is YSYEKL. V gave up 2 bases and J gave up 5 bases, with 7 bases separating them. DNA of the CDR3: TGCGCCAGCAGCCAAAAAGGGGACGAGCAGTACTTC. Protein: CASSQKGDEQYF.